The table lists the clone carrying this TCR beta chain with a count of one. In the authors' methods: Cell counts per sample came from amplifying reference gene primers. Profiling relied on immunoSEQ multiplex PCR, and the TCRdb table lists in-frame clones only, not all of them. V, J and clone size are those of that table, while D and trimming were read from the DNA. This sample has about 82,000 clones, with 85% found just once. The data derive from a study of blood T cell repertoires in COVID-19. Study at large: Samples of COVID-19 (acute and convalescent) were obtained from the United States, Italy and Spain. Sources were T cells, B-cell-depleted T cells, or PBMCs; the material itself was cDNA or gDNA.

The ends were cut back, 0 bases at V and 1 base at J, with 5 bases in the middle. This CDR3 spans 14 amino acids. CDR1 LNHDA and CDR2 SQIVND come from the germline V gene (reference sequence). This TCR was recovered from a man at least 80 years old with active or convalescent COVID-19. This chain joins TRBV19 and TRBJ2-3, with D hard to call. Sequencing input: peripheral blood. In DNA, the CDR3 is TGTGCCAGTAGTATAGACACAGGCACAGATACGCAGTATTTT. It yields the protein CASSIDTGTDTQYF.